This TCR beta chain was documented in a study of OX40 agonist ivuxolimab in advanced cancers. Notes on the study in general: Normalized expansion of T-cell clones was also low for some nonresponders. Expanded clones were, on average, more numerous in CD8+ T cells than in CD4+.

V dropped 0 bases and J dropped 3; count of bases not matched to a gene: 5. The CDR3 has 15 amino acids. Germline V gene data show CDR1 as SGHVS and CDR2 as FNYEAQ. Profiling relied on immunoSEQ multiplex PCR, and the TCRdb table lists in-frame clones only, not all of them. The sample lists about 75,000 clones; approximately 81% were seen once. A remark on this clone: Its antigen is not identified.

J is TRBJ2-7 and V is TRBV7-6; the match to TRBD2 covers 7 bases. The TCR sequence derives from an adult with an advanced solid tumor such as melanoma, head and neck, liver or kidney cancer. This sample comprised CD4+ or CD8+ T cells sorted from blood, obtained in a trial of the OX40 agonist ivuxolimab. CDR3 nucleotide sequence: TGTGCCAGCAGCTTAGCAAGCGGGAATAACTACGAGCAGTACTTC. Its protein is CASSLASGNNYEQYF. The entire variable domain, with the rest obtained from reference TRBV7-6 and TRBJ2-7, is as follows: GAGVSQSPRYKVTKRGQDVALRCDPISGHVSLYWYRQALGQGPEFLTYFNYEAQQDKSGLPNDRFSAERPEGSISTLTIQRTEQRDSAMYRCASSLASGNNYEQYFGPGTRLTVT.